A single sample gave rise to the 7 T cell receptor beta chains below, sequenced in a study of identical twins. TCRdb re-derived calls from the 5' RACE reads in MiXCR, one entry per CDR3 protein. The sample holds 1.5 million to 2 million distinct CDR3 sequences, under 35% seen once. The sample consisted of cord blood. Receptors originate from a newborn girl in good health.

This chain links TRBV5-1 with TRBJ2-5; 8 bases line up with TRBD1. With 4 bases clipped from V and 5 bases from J, the junction kept 7 bases outside the gene matches. The CDR3 covers 14 residues. Per the germline V gene, CDR1 is SGHRS and CDR2 is YFSETQ. CDR3 coding DNA: TGCGCCAGCAGCCATACCCGACAGGGGGAGACCCAGTACTTC. It specifies CASSHTRQGETQYF. Drawing the rest from reference TRBV5-1 and TRBJ2-5, the complete variable domain is KAGVTQTPRYLIKTRGQQVTLSCSPISGHRSVSWYQQTPGQGLQFLFEYFSETQRNKGNFPGRFSGRQFSNSRSEMNVSTLELGDSALYLCASSHTRQGETQYFGPGTRLLVL.

The sample holds a few counts of this clonotype. The chain employs TRBV7-9 and TRBJ2-3; TRBD1 might be the D (5 bases). Germline CDR1 and CDR2: SEHNR and FQNEAQ (reference sequence). The CDR3 length is 13 residues. The ends were cut back, 8 bases at V and 2 bases at J, with 11 bases in the middle. CDR3 sequence: CASLTDLTDTQYF. The CDR3 coding sequence is TGTGCCAGCCTGACAGATCTCACAGATACGCAGTATTTT.

This clonotype has a handful of counts. The rearrangement links TRBV3-1 to TRBJ2-3; a possible D gene is TRBD1 (6 bases). The CDR3 totals 13 residues. The V and J ends lost 1 base and 10 bases respectively, with 12 bases between them. Germline V gene data show CDR1 as LGHDT and CDR2 as YNNKEL (reference sequence). The CDR3 reads CASSQVQGNSQYF. CDR3 in DNA: TGTGCCAGCAGCCAAGTCCAGGGGAACTCGCAGTATTTT.

This clonotype was observed a handful of times. CDR3 in DNA: TGTGCCAGCAGCTTGCCCTCTTGGCGGGGACAGCCCAATGAGCAGTTCTTC. Translation gives CASSLPSWRGQPNEQFF. V and J are TRBV7-9 and TRBJ2-1; possible D gene TRBD1, 7 bases. This CDR3 comprises 17 residues. Germline CDR1 is SEHNR and CDR2 is FQNEAQ (reference sequence). V lost 3 bases and J lost 6, with 21 bases in between.

This clonotype came up many times. The chain carries TRBV28 and TRBJ2-5, with D perhaps TRBD2 (6 bases). V gave up 3 bases and J gave up 2 bases, with 13 bases separating them. CDR1 MDHEN and CDR2 SYDVKM come from the germline V gene. The CDR3 is made up of 15 amino acids. As DNA, the CDR3 is TGTGCCAGCAGTTTCGACGGGAGAAGACAAGAGACCCAGTACTTC. It translates to CASSFDGRRQETQYF.

This clonotype was seen once. This CDR3 is CSARTSGSPLGSYEQYF. CDR3 in DNA: TGCAGTGCTCGGACTAGCGGGAGCCCTCTGGGCTCCTACGAGCAGTACTTC. This chain joins TRBV20-1 and TRBJ2-7, with TRBD2 matching over 13 bases. There are 17 residues in the CDR3. V dropped 5 bases and J dropped 0; count of bases not matched to a gene: 10. Germline V gene lookup returns CDR1 DFQATT and CDR2 SNEGSKA (reference sequence).

This clonotype was picked up a small number of times. The V gene is TRBV5-4, the J gene TRBJ2-5; D is perhaps TRBD1 or TRBD2 (6 bases each). CDR1 is SGHNT and CDR2 is YYREEE in the germline V gene (reference sequence). This CDR3 comprises 15 residues. V lost 2 bases and J 1 base, leaving 12 bases between the germline ends. DNA of the CDR3: TGTGCCAGCAGCTTAACGGGGGCCCCCCAAGAGACCCAGTACTTC. Amino acids: CASSLTGAPQETQYF.